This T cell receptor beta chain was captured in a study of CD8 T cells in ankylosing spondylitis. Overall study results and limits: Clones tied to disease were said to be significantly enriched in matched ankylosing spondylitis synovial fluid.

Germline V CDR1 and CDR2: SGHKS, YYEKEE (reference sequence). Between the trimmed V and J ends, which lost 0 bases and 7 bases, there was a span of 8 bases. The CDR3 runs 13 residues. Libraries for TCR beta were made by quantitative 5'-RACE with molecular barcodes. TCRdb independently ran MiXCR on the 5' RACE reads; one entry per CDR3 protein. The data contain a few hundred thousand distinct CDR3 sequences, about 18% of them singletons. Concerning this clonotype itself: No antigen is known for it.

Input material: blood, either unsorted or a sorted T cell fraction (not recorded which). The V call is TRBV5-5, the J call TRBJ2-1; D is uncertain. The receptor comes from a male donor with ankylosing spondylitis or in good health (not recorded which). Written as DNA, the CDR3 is TGTGCCAGCAGCTTGGCCGCTAAGAATGAGCAGTTCTTC. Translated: CASSLAAKNEQFF.